The 22 T cell receptor beta chains reported below all come from one sample, sequenced in a study of CD8+CD57+ T cells in acquired aplastic anemia. The use of genomic DNA as template underpinned the TCR beta VDJ and CDR3 profiling. One entry per CDR3 protein, called by TCRdb with MiXCR from the reads. The table lists some 410,000 distinct CDR3 sequences, about 70% of them singletons. Material for sequencing was sorted CD4+, CD8+, or CD8+CD57+ T cells (not recorded which) from PBMCs. These receptors originate from a human donor in good health, serving as a control.

V and J are TRBV20-1 and TRBJ2-3; TRBD2 agrees at 12 bases. CDR3 length: 13 residues. Germline V lookup: CDR1 DFQATT, CDR2 SNEGSKA (reference sequence). Trimming took 7 bases from V and 3 from J; bases not matched to a gene: 2. CDR3 protein: CSGLAGGTDTQYF. The DNA for the CDR3 is TGCAGTGGGCTAGCGGGGGGGACAGATACGCAGTATTTT.

The rearrangement uses TRBV12-3 or TRBV12-4 and TRBJ2-1, with TRBD2 matching over 8 bases. CDR3 length equals 19 residues. V lost 5 bases and J lost 1; bases outside the gene matches: 16. CDR3 nucleotides: TGTGCCAGCAGTCAAGATGGGAGGAGAGCGGGGGAGTCCTACAATGAGCAGTTCTTC. Its translation is CASSQDGRRAGESYNEQFF.

This clonotype came up many times. The chain couples TRBV15 to TRBJ1-1; no clear D. Germline V gene sequence: CDR1 LNHNV, CDR2 YYDKDF (reference sequence). The ends were cut back, 0 bases at V and 1 base at J, with 12 bases in the middle. CDR3 length: 16 amino acids. CDR3 coding DNA: TGTGCCACCAGCAGAGATGGTCCAGGCCCGAACACTGAAGCTTTCTTT. It is translated as CATSRDGPGPNTEAFF. The entire variable domain, with the rest obtained from reference TRBV15 and TRBJ1-1, is as follows: DAMVIQNPRYQVTQFGKPVTLSCSQTLNHNVMYWYQQKSSQAPKLLFHYYDKDFNNEADTPDNFQSRRPNTSFCFLDIRSPGLGDTAMYLCATSRDGPGPNTEAFFGQGTRLTVV.

A note on this clonotype: At one end, the junction sequence differs from germline, possibly due to a read error. This chain links TRBV19 with TRBJ1-3; possibly TRBD1 for D (5 bases). The length of the CDR3 is 18 residues. Germline CDR1 is LNHDA and CDR2 is SQIVND (reference sequence). The CDR3 DNA reads TGTGCCAGTAGTAGGGCAGGGAAATTCCCCTCTGCTGGAAACACCACATATTTT. Translated, it gives CASSRAGKFPSAGNTTYF.

This clonotype was found a few times. The rearrangement links TRBV12-3 or TRBV12-4 to TRBJ1-1; 7 nucleotides match TRBD1. The V segment lost 3 bases and the J segment 0 bases; nucleotides outside the gene matches: 7. CDR3 length: 16 amino acids. In DNA form, the CDR3 reads TGTGCCAGCAGTTTTAGACAGGGAGGGATGAACACTGAAGCTTTCTTT. As protein: CASSFRQGGMNTEAFF.

A remark on this clonotype: This is likely a read error, given that the CDR3 carries no conserved phenylalanine or tryptophan at its end. It is unclear where the CDR3 begins or ends on the DNA, so no DNA is shown, and the CDR3 is as TCRdb lists it. The V and J genes are TRBV2 and TRBJ1-6; TRBD1 reflects the table's D call only, with no check against the DNA. The CDR3 is 15 residues long, ends included. The germline V gene has CDR1 SNHLY and CDR2 FYNNEI. The CDR3 is CASSYMGGTKSFFGQ.

This clonotype was seen a few times. The chain employs TRBV9 and TRBJ2-5, with no clear D. The CDR3 runs 12 residues. Germline V gene sequence: CDR1 SGDLS, CDR2 YYNGEE. V lost 0 bases and J 5 bases, leaving 5 bases between the germline ends. The CDR3 DNA sequence: TGTGCCAGCAGCGTAGATGGGGAGACCCAGTACTTC. Residues: CASSVDGETQYF.

Many counts were recorded for this clonotype. The V and J genes are TRBV30 and TRBJ2-7, with D possibly matching TRBD1 (6 bases). The V end lost 1 base, the J end lost 3 bases, and 10 bases lay between the germline ends. The germline CDR1 and CDR2 sequences are GTSNPN and SVGIG (reference sequence). There are 13 residues in the CDR3. Written as DNA, the CDR3 is TGTGCCTGGAGTGCAGGGGAGATCTACGAGCAGTACTTC. Translating gives CAWSAGEIYEQYF.

This sequence joins TRBV19 and TRBJ2-3; no clear D. There are 14 residues in the CDR3. Looked up from germline, CDR1 is LNHDA and CDR2 is SQIVND (reference sequence). The ends were cut back, 6 bases at V and 1 base at J, with 11 bases in the middle. CDR3 amino acids: CASSPGRGTDTQYF. The CDR3 DNA is TGTGCCAGTAGCCCGGGCCGCGGCACAGATACGCAGTATTTT.

The rearrangement uses TRBV7-3 and TRBJ1-2; weak D call: TRBD1 (5 bases). Germline CDR1 SGHTA, CDR2 FQGTGA. Trimming removed 5 bases at V and 13 bases at J, with 26 bases between. The CDR3 totals 15 residues. The DNA for the CDR3 is TGTGCCAGCAGCCCTGCCAGCGCGAGGGACTATGGTTTCACCTTC. As protein: CASSPASARDYGFTF.

The sample holds one count of this clonotype. The rearrangement uses TRBV10-3 and TRBJ2-2; D may be TRBD2 (5 bases). This CDR3 contains 12 residues. V was pared by 6 bases and J by 3 bases, with 5 bases between. Germline V gene lookup returns CDR1 ENHRY and CDR2 SYGVKD. This CDR3 reads CAIRADTGELFF. The CDR3 DNA is TGTGCCATCAGAGCGGACACCGGGGAGCTGTTTTTT.

For this clonotype: This CDR3 is missing its conserved last phenylalanine or tryptophan, likely due to a read error. This rearrangement joins TRBV25-1 to TRBJ2-7, with D perhaps matching TRBD2 (6 bases). Trimming cost V 6 bases and J 7 bases, with 19 bases left between them. Germline V gene lookup returns CDR1 MGHDK and CDR2 SYGVNS. This CDR3 contains 14 residues. The CDR3 is CASRPRGSEREQYL. CDR3 bases: TGTGCCAGCAGGCCCCGGGGGTCTGAAAGGGAGCAGTACCTC.

The V and J genes are TRBV7-3 and TRBJ1-3; D gene uncertain. This CDR3 has 16 residues. Trimming stripped 5 bases from V and 6 bases from J, with 20 bases between. Germline assignment: CDR1 SGHTA and CDR2 FQGTGA. The CDR3 DNA sequence: TGTGCCAGCAGCAGAGGGAAAACGAGACAAACAAACACCATATATTTT. Its protein product is CASSRGKTRQTNTIYF.

This chain uses TRBV9 with TRBJ1-1; possible D gene TRBD1, 5 bases. CDR1 and CDR2 (germline): SGDLS, YYNGEE. The CDR3 spans 16 residues. V lost 4 bases and J lost 5, with 21 bases in between. The CDR3: CASSQTELRLGTEAFF. CDR3 nucleotides: TGTGCCAGCAGCCAGACAGAGCTAAGGCTGGGTACTGAAGCTTTCTTT. The variable domain in full, completed from reference TRBV9 and TRBJ1-1, reads DSGVTQTPKHLITATGQRVTLRCSPRSGDLSVYWYQQSLDQGLQFLIQYYNGEERAKGNILERFSAQQFPDLHSELNLSSLELGDSALYFCASSQTELRLGTEAFFGQGTRLTVV.

In its sample, this clonotype was seen once. Sequence at one end of the junction differs from germline and may be a read error. V gene TRBV2 combines with J gene TRBJ1-5, with D tentatively TRBD1 (5 bases). Looked up from germline, CDR1 is SNHLY and CDR2 is FYNNEI. The CDR3 has 13 amino acids. In DNA, the CDR3 is TGTGCCAGCAGTGGTAGCGGGGGAGAGCCGAGCAGTTTT. Residues: CASSGSGGEPSSF.

This clonotype has just one count. The DNA is left out, because the CDR3 cannot be placed on it with certainty; the CDR3 is given as TCRdb lists it. The chain carries TRBV11-3 and TRBJ1-5; the table's D call TRBD1 went unverified against the DNA. CDR1 and CDR2 (germline): SGHNT, YENEEA. The CDR3 length is 15 residues, termini included. The CDR3 sequence: CASSPHGGRAVLRHF.

This clonotype has a count of ten or more. The V and J genes are TRBV7-2 and TRBJ2-1, with D possibly matching TRBD2 (6 bases). Trimming stripped 2 bases from V and 7 bases from J, with 21 bases between. The length of the CDR3 is 17 residues. CDR1 is SGHTA, CDR2 FQGNSA, per germline. CDR3 protein: CASSLPLRGTLRNEQFF. The CDR3 nucleotides are TGTGCCAGCAGCTTACCACTACGGGGGACCCTCCGGAATGAGCAGTTCTTC.

The V and J genes are TRBV2 and TRBJ1-6, with a weak D call TRBD1 (6 bases). Germline lookup yields CDR1 SNHLY and CDR2 FYNNEI. V dropped 6 bases and J dropped 19 bases, with 28 bases sitting between them. The CDR3 sequence is 15 residues long. The CDR3 spells CASSLTTGYGQPQHF. CDR3 DNA: TGTGCCAGCAGCTTGACGACAGGCTATGGCCAGCCCCAGCACTTT.

This clonotype has just one count. The junction shows a germline mismatch at one end, possibly a read error. The rearrangement joins TRBV7-2 to TRBJ1-5; D gene ambiguous. CDR1 and CDR2 from the germline V gene are SGHTA and FQGNSA. CDR3 length: 13 amino acids. The CDR3 here is CASSLSRDRPRHF. The CDR3 DNA follows: TGTGCCAGCAGCTTAAGCCGGGATCGGCCCCGGCATTTT. Full variable domain (missing parts from reference TRBV7-2 and TRBJ1-5): GAGVSQSPSNKVTEKGKDVELRCDPISGHTALYWYRQSLGQGLEFLIYFQGNSAPDKSGLPSDRFSAERTGGSVSTLTIQRTQQEDSAVYLCASSLSRDRPRHFGDGTRLSIL.

The chain combines TRBV6-2 or TRBV6-3 with TRBJ2-7; 7 bases fit TRBD2. This CDR3 contains 18 residues. Looked up from germline, CDR1 is MNHEY and CDR2 is SVGEGT. With V trimmed by 2 bases and J by 0 bases, 13 bases remained unmatched. This CDR3 reads CASSYKATSLPNSYEQYF. For the CDR3, the DNA is TGTGCCAGCAGTTACAAGGCGACTAGCTTGCCGAACTCCTACGAGCAGTACTTC.

This clonotype was detected many times. V and J are TRBV7-9 and TRBJ1-2; D remains ambiguous. Trimming pared 2 bases from V and 5 bases from J, leaving 15 bases between. The germline CDR1 and CDR2 sequences are SEHNR and FQNEAQ (reference sequence). The CDR3 is made up of 15 amino acids. Here the CDR3 DNA reads TGTGCCAGCAGCTTAAAAGGCAGCCAAATATATGGCTACACCTTC. Translating gives CASSLKGSQIYGYTF.

V and J are TRBV7-8 and TRBJ1-5; no reliable D call. V lost 5 bases, J lost 12 bases, and 26 bases lay in between. Per germline, CDR1 SGHVS and CDR2 FQNEAQ. The CDR3 contains 16 residues. The CDR3 coding sequence is TGTGCCAGCAGCCCCGGCGACACCTGCGAGCGGCACTTCCAGCATTTT. It specifies CASSPGDTCERHFQHF.